Listed below are T cell receptor beta chains from one sample, sequenced in a study of T cell responses to AZD1222 COVID-19 vaccine. Measured with immunoSEQ multiplex PCR; TCRdb has only the in-frame clones, and not every one. This table has more than 95,000 clones, 70% to 85% appearing once. Here the sequenced sample was peripheral blood, taken 28 days after the second AZD1222 dose. These receptors originate from an adult who received the AZD1222 COVID-19 vaccine. Both conserved end residues are part of each CDR3. Each record gives: V gene, CDR3 length, J gene, CDR3 protein.

v_call: TRBV29-1; cdr3_length: 16; j_call: TRBJ1-2; cdr3_aa: CSAALGLRRGDYGYTF
v_call: TRBV28; cdr3_length: 13; j_call: TRBJ2-3; cdr3_aa: CASSPPPTDTQYF
v_call: TRBV11-3; cdr3_length: 15; j_call: TRBJ2-3; cdr3_aa: CASSLGDPATDTQYF
v_call: TRBV5-1; cdr3_length: 13; j_call: TRBJ1-2; cdr3_aa: CASRMGDGYGYTF
v_call: TRBV12-5; cdr3_length: 15; j_call: TRBJ1-1; cdr3_aa: CASGLGIGGNTEAFF
v_call: TRBV3-1/TRBV3-2; cdr3_length: 14; j_call: TRBJ1-1; cdr3_aa: CASSQDLLNTEAFF
v_call: TRBV7-6; cdr3_length: 17; j_call: TRBJ2-1; cdr3_aa: CASSLGNMGSSYNEQFF
v_call: TRBV6-5; cdr3_length: 14; j_call: TRBJ1-1; cdr3_aa: CASSSPGANTEAFF
v_call: TRBV5-1; cdr3_length: 14; j_call: TRBJ2-7; cdr3_aa: CASSLGDRAYEQYF
v_call: TRBV27; cdr3_length: 12; j_call: TRBJ1-2; cdr3_aa: CARRPGYDGYTF
v_call: TRBV13; cdr3_length: 15; j_call: TRBJ2-7; cdr3_aa: CASSLQQGATYEQYF
v_call: TRBV19; cdr3_length: 13; j_call: TRBJ2-1; cdr3_aa: CASSTRTESEQFF
v_call: TRBV9; cdr3_length: 13; j_call: TRBJ1-2; cdr3_aa: CASSPRPSGGYTF
v_call: TRBV6-2/TRBV6-3; cdr3_length: 12; j_call: TRBJ2-3; cdr3_aa: CASSLDRGAQYF
v_call: TRBV12-3/TRBV12-4; cdr3_length: 13; j_call: TRBJ1-2; cdr3_aa: CASSFTAGDGYTF
v_call: TRBV5-1; cdr3_length: 15; j_call: TRBJ1-5; cdr3_aa: CASSRTTGSNQPQHF
v_call: TRBV28; cdr3_length: 13; j_call: TRBJ1-1; cdr3_aa: CASSGGGPNRAFF
v_call: TRBV5-1; cdr3_length: 13; j_call: TRBJ2-2; cdr3_aa: CASAPLGLGELFF
v_call: TRBV7-8; cdr3_length: 12; j_call: TRBJ1-1; cdr3_aa: CASSRLSAEAFF
v_call: TRBV30; cdr3_length: 15; j_call: TRBJ2-5; cdr3_aa: CAWSGRAMIQETQYF
v_call: TRBV13; cdr3_length: 16; j_call: TRBJ2-3; cdr3_aa: CASSPYGSQGQDTQYF
v_call: TRBV4-1; cdr3_length: 14; j_call: TRBJ1-5; cdr3_aa: CASSPGTGPEPQHF
v_call: TRBV2; cdr3_length: 15; j_call: TRBJ2-3; cdr3_aa: CASSGYRSRTDTQYF
v_call: TRBV19; cdr3_length: 15; j_call: TRBJ2-2; cdr3_aa: CASSILQGSTGELFF
v_call: TRBV11-2; cdr3_length: 15; j_call: TRBJ1-6; cdr3_aa: CASSLDLTGGSPLHF
v_call: TRBV24-1; cdr3_length: 15; j_call: TRBJ1-3; cdr3_aa: CATSDPTESGNTIYF
v_call: TRBV28; cdr3_length: 14; j_call: TRBJ1-2; cdr3_aa: CASSEGGVGYGYTF
v_call: TRBV6-5; cdr3_length: 15; j_call: TRBJ1-5; cdr3_aa: CASSYDWQGDQPQHF
v_call: TRBV4-3; cdr3_length: 15; j_call: TRBJ1-6; cdr3_aa: CASSLSQGYGSPLHF
v_call: TRBV19; cdr3_length: 16; j_call: TRBJ2-3; cdr3_aa: CATQPRQGLNTDTQYF
v_call: TRBV2; cdr3_length: 14; j_call: TRBJ1-3; cdr3_aa: CASSSSYTGNTIYF
v_call: TRBV6-5; cdr3_length: 13; j_call: TRBJ1-3; cdr3_aa: CASAAHSGNTIYF
v_call: TRBV19; cdr3_length: 12; j_call: TRBJ1-2; cdr3_aa: CASQARDYGYTF
v_call: TRBV27; cdr3_length: 17; j_call: TRBJ2-6; cdr3_aa: CASSSGQGFSGANVLTF
v_call: TRBV6-5; cdr3_length: 15; j_call: TRBJ2-5; cdr3_aa: CASSYSPLSQETQYF
v_call: TRBV2; cdr3_length: 16; j_call: TRBJ1-6; cdr3_aa: CASSENSSPWNSPLHF
v_call: TRBV7-2; cdr3_length: 15; j_call: TRBJ2-1; cdr3_aa: CASSLSWARLDEQFF
v_call: TRBV5-4; cdr3_length: 13; j_call: TRBJ1-2; cdr3_aa: CASSGGGNYGYTF
v_call: TRBV6-5; cdr3_length: 14; j_call: TRBJ1-3; cdr3_aa: CASRPDYSGNTIYF
v_call: TRBV5-1; cdr3_length: 17; j_call: TRBJ1-2; cdr3_aa: CASSYPETPGQGNGYTF
v_call: TRBV11-2; cdr3_length: 16; j_call: TRBJ1-6; cdr3_aa: CASSEGQGFNNSPLHF
v_call: TRBV15; cdr3_length: 12; j_call: TRBJ1-2; cdr3_aa: CATSGAGYGYTF
v_call: TRBV27; cdr3_length: 15; j_call: TRBJ1-1; cdr3_aa: CASSRRDIRNTEAFF
v_call: TRBV5-1; cdr3_length: 18; j_call: TRBJ2-3; cdr3_aa: CASSSRTSGGAGTDTQYF
v_call: TRBV7-8; cdr3_length: 14; j_call: TRBJ1-2; cdr3_aa: CASSGGISDYGYTF
v_call: TRBV6-2/TRBV6-3; cdr3_length: 13; j_call: TRBJ1-5; cdr3_aa: CASSYRGHQPQHF
v_call: TRBV5-1; cdr3_length: 17; j_call: TRBJ2-2; cdr3_aa: CASRPGGPTVSTGELFF
v_call: TRBV6-2/TRBV6-3; cdr3_length: 16; j_call: TRBJ1-6; cdr3_aa: CASSYHPAGNNSPLHF